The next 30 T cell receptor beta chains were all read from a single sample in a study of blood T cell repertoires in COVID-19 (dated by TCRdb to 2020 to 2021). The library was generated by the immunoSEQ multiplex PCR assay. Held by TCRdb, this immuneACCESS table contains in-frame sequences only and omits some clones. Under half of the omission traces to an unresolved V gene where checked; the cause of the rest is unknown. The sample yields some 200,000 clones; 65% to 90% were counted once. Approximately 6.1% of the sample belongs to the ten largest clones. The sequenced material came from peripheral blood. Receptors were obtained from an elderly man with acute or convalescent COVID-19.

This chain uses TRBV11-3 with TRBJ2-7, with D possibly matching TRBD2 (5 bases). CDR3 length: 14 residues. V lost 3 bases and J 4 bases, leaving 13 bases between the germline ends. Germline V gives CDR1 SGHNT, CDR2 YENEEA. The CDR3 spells CASSLSGVKYEQYV. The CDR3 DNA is TGTGCCAGCAGCTTGTCCGGGGTCAAGTACGAGCAGTACGTC.

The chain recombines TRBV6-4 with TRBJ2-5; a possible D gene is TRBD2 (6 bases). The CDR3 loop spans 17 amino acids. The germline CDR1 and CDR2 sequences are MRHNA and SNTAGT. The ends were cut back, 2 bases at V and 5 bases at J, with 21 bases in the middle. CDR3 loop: CASSDPDYGGIRETQYF. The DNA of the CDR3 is TGTGCCAGCAGTGACCCAGACTATGGCGGGATACGGGAGACCCAGTACTTC.

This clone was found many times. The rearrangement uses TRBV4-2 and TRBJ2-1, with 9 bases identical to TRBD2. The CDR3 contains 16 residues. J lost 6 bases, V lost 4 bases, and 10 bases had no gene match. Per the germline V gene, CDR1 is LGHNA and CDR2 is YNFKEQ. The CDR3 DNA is TGTGCCAGCAGCCTAGGCGCGGGGGGGCGGGGCAATGAGCAGTTCTTC. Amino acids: CASSLGAGGRGNEQFF.

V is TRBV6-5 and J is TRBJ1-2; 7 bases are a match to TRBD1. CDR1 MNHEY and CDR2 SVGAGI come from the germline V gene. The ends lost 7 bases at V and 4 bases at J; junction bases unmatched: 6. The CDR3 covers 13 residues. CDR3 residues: CASKKQGTYGYTF. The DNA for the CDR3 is TGTGCCAGCAAAAAACAGGGGACCTATGGCTACACCTTC.

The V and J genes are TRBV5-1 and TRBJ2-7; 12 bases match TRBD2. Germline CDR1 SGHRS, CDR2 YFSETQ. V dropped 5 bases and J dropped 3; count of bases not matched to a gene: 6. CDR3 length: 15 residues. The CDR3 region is CASSPLAGGGYEQYF. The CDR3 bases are TGCGCCAGCAGTCCACTAGCGGGAGGCGGCTACGAGCAGTACTTC.

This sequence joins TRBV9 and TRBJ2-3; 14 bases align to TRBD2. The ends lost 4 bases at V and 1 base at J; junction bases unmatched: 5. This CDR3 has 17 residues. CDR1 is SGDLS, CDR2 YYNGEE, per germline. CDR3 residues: CASSKTSGRVGTDTQYF. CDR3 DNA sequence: TGTGCCAGCAGCAAGACTAGCGGGAGGGTTGGCACAGATACGCAGTATTTT.

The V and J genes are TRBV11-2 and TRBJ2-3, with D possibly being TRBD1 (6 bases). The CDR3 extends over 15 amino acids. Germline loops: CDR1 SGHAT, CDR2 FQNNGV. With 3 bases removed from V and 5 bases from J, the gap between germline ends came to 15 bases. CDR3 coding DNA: TGTGCCAGCAGCTTTTTGTCACAGGGTCTAGATACGCAGTATTTT. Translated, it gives CASSFLSQGLDTQYF.

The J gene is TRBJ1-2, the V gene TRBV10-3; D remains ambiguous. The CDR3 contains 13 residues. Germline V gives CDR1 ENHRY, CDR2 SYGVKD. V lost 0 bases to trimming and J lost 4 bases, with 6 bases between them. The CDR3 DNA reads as TGTGCCATCAGTGAGTCAAAAGCCTATGGCTACACCTTC. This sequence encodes CAISESKAYGYTF.

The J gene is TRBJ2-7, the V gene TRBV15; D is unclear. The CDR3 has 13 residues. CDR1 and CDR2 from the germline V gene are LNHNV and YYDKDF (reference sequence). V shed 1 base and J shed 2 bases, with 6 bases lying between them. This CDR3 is CATSRGPTYEQYV. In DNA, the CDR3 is TGTGCCACCAGCAGAGGGCCAACCTACGAGCAGTACGTC.

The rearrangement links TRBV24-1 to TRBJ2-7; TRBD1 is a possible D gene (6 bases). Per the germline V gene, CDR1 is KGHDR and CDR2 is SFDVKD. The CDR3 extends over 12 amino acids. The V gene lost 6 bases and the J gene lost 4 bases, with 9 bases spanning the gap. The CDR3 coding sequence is TGTGCCACCAGTCAGACAGGATACGAGCAGTACTTC. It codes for CATSQTGYEQYF.

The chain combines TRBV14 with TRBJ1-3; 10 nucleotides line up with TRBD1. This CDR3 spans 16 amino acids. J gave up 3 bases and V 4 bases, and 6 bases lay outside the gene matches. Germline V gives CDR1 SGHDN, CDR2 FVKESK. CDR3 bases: TGTGCCAGCAGCCCCTCGACAGGGGGCCGTGGAAACACCATATATTTT. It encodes CASSPSTGGRGNTIYF.

Here the CDR3 DNA reads TGCAGCGTTGAAGATCGGGGGGCTAGCGGAGGGTACAATGAGCAGTTCTTC. Protein: CSVEDRGASGGYNEQFF. This sequence joins TRBV29-1 and TRBJ2-1; possibly TRBD2 for D (7 bases). CDR1 and CDR2 from the germline V gene are SQVTM and ANQGSEA. The V end was cut by 0 bases, the J end by 4 bases, with 19 bases between. The CDR3 extends over 17 amino acids.

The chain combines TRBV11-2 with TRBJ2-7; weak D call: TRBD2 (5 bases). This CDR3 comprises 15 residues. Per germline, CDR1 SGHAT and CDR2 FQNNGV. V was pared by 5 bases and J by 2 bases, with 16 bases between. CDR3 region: CASSRAEAPTYEQYV. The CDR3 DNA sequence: TGTGCCAGCAGCCGGGCGGAGGCCCCTACCTACGAGCAGTACGTC.

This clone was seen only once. The CDR3 sequence is CASSLQGGGGTGELFF. DNA for the CDR3: TGTGCCAGCAGCTTACAAGGTGGAGGAGGCACCGGGGAGCTGTTTTTT. The rearrangement links TRBV7-3 to TRBJ2-2; tentatively, D is TRBD2 (5 bases). This CDR3 has 16 amino acids. The V end lost 2 bases, the J end lost 4 bases, and 14 bases lay between the germline ends. Germline V lookup: CDR1 SGHTA, CDR2 FQGTGA.

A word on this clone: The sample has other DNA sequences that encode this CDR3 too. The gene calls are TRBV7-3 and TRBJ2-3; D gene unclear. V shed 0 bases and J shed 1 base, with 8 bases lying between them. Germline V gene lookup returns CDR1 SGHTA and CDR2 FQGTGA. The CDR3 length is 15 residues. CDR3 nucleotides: TGTGCCAGCAGCTTAACTAGTTTGGGCACAGATACGCAGTATTTT. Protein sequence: CASSLTSLGTDTQYF. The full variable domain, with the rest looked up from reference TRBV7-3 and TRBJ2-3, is GAGVSQTPSNKVTEKGKYVELRCDPISGHTALYWYRQSLGQGPEFLIYFQGTGAADDSGLPNDRFFAVRPEGSVSTLKIQRTERGDSAVYLCASSLTSLGTDTQYFGPGTRLTVL.

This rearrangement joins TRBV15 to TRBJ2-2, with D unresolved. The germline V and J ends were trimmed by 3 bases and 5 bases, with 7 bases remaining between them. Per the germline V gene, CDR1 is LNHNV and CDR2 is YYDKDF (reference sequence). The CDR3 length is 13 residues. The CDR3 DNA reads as TGTGCCACCAGCAGCAGGAAAACCGGGGAGCTGTTTTTT. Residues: CATSSRKTGELFF.

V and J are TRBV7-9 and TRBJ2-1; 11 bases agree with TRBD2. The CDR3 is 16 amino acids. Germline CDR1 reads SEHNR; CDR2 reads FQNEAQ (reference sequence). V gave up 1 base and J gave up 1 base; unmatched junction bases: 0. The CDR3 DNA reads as TGTGCCAGCAGCTTAGGGACTAGCGGGTCCTACAATGAGCAGTTCTTC. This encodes CASSLGTSGSYNEQFF.

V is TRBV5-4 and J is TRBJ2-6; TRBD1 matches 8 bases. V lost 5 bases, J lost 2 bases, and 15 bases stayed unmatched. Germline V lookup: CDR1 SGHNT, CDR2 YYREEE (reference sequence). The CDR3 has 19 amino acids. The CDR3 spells CASSRAMTGAGPGANVLTF. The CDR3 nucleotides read TGTGCCAGCAGTCGCGCCATGACAGGGGCAGGGCCTGGGGCCAACGTCCTGACTTTC.

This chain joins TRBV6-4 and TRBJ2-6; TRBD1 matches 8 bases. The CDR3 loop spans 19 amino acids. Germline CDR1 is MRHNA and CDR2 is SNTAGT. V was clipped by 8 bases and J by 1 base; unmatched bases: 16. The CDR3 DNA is TGTGCCAGCGAGACGTTCGTGGGACAGGTCGAATCTGGGGCCAACGTCCTGACTTTC. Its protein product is CASETFVGQVESGANVLTF.

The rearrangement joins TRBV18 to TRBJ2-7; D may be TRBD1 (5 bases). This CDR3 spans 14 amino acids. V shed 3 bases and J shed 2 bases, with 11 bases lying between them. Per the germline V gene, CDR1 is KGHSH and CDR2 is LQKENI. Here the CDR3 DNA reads TGTGCCAGCTCACCCCTCCAGGGCCCCTACGAGCAGTACTTC. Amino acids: CASSPLQGPYEQYF. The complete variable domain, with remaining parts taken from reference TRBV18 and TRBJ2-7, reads NAGVMQNPRHLVRRRGQEARLRCSPMKGHSHVYWYRQLPEEGLKFMVYLQKENIIDESGMPKERFSAEFPKEGPSILRIQQVVRGDSAAYFCASSPLQGPYEQYFGPGTRLTVT.

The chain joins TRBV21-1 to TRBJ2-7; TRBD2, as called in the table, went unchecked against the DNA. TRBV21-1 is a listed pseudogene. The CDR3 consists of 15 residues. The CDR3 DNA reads TGTGCCAGCAGCAGGACTACGAGCGGGACGTACGAGCAGTACGTC. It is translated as CASSRTTSGTYEQYV.

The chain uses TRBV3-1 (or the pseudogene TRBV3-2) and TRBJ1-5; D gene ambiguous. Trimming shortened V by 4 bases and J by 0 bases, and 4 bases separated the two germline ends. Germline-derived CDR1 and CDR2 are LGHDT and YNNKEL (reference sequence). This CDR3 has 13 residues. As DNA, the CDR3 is TGTGCCAGCAGCCTAAATAGCAATCAGCCCCAGCATTTT. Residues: CASSLNSNQPQHF.

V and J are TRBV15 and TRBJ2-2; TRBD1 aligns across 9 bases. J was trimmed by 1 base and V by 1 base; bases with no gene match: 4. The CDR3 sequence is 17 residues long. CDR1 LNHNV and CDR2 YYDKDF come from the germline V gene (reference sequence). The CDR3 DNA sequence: TGTGCCACCAGCAGAGCAAGGGACAGGGTGAACACCGGGGAGCTGTTTTTT. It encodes CATSRARDRVNTGELFF.

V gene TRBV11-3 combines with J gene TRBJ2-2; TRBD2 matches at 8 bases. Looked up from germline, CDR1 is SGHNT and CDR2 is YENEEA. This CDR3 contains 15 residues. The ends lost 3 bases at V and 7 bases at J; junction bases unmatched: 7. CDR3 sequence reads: CASSLGSGSGGELFF. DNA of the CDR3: TGTGCCAGCAGCTTGGGAAGCGGGAGCGGCGGGGAGCTGTTTTTT.

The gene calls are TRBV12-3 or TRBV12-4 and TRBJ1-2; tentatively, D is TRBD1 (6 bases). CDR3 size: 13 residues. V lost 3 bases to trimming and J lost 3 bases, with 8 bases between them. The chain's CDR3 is CASSFRGYYGYTF. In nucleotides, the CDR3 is TGTGCCAGCAGTTTCAGGGGCTACTATGGCTACACCTTC.

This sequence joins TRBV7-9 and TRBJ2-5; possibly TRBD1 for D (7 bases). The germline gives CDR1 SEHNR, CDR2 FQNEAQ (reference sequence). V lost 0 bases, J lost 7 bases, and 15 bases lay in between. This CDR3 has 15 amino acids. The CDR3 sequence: CASSLAQVQGGTQYF. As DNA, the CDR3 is TGTGCCAGCAGCTTAGCGCAAGTTCAGGGGGGGACCCAGTACTTC.

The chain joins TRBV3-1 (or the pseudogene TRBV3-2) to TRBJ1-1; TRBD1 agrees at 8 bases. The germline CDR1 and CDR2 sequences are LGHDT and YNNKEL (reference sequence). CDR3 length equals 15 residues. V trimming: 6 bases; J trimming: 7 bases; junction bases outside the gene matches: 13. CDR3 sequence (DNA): TGTGCCAGCAGTCAAAGATTACAGGGGGGCGGTGAAGCTTTCTTT. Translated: CASSQRLQGGGEAFF.

This chain's CDR3 is CASKNGQLNEKLFF. The CDR3 region has the DNA TGTGCCAGTAAGAACGGACAGCTCAATGAAAAACTGTTTTTT. The rearrangement links TRBV19 to TRBJ1-4, with D tentatively TRBD1 (6 bases). This CDR3 spans 14 amino acids. V was clipped by 7 bases and J by 5 bases, with 14 bases between them. Looked up from germline, CDR1 is LNHDA and CDR2 is SQIVND (reference sequence).

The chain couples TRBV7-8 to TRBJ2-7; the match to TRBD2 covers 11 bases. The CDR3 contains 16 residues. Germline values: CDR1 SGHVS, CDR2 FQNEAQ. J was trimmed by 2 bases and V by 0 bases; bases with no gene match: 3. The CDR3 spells CASSLAVAGGPYEQYF. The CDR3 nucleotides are TGTGCCAGCAGCTTAGCTGTAGCGGGAGGGCCCTACGAGCAGTACTTC. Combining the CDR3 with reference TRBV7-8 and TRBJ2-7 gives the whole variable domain GAGVSQSPRYKVAKRGQDVALRCDPISGHVSLFWYQQALGQGPEFLTYFQNEAQLDKSGLPSDRFFAERPEGSVSTLKIQRTQQEDSAVYLCASSLAVAGGPYEQYFGPGTRLTVT.

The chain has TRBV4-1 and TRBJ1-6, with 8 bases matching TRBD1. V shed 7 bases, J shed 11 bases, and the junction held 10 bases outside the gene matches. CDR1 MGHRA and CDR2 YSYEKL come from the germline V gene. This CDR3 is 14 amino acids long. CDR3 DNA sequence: TGCGCCAGCACCCGGACAGGGCCCTCTACACCCCTCCACTTT. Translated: CASTRTGPSTPLHF.